What follows are 10 T cell receptor beta chains derived from one specimen sequenced in a study of cytomegalovirus exposure and HLA in healthy donors. Use of 60 Vbeta and 13 Jbeta primers characterized the PCR. The data were produced by immunoSEQ multiplex PCR, yet TCRdb's version contains in-frame clones alone and is incomplete. Of 200,000 to 250,000 clones in the sample, 70% to 85% were seen once. Input material: PBMCs. Receptors originate from a man aged 50-59 years in good health and CMV-seronegative.

J is TRBJ2-2 and V is TRBV14; D uncertain. V dropped 1 base and J dropped 0 bases, with 6 bases sitting between them. The germline gives CDR1 SGHDN, CDR2 FVKESK. The CDR3 consists of 15 residues. CDR3 sequence: CASSQGSANTGELFF. CDR3 bases: TGTGCCAGCAGCCAAGGAAGCGCGAACACCGGGGAGCTGTTTTTT.

The chain couples TRBV7-9 to TRBJ2-5; TRBD2 might be the D (6 bases). Germline V gene sequence: CDR1 SEHNR, CDR2 FQNEAQ (reference sequence). The V end lost 2 bases, the J end lost 2 bases, and 12 bases lay between the germline ends. This CDR3 comprises 15 residues. The CDR3 DNA is TGTGCCAGCAGCTTAAGGGAGGCGGAACAAGAGACCCAGTACTTC. Translation gives CASSLREAEQETQYF.

This rearrangement joins TRBV5-3 to TRBJ2-7, with 7 positions matching TRBD1. TRBV5-3 is an ORF, with its function uncertain. The CDR3 is 14 residues long. The V and J ends lost 7 bases and 1 base, in that order; junction bases with no gene match: 8. CDR3: CAREGTASSYEQYF. The CDR3 DNA is TGTGCCAGAGAGGGGACAGCCTCTTCCTACGAGCAGTACTTC.

The V call is TRBV6-5, the J call TRBJ1-1, with TRBD1 matching 7 bases. V lost 4 bases to trimming and J lost 10 bases; unmatched junction nucleotides: 6. The CDR3 is 12 residues long. Germline CDR1 reads MNHEY; CDR2 reads SVGAGI. The CDR3 sequence: CASSSRDSGAFF. DNA of the CDR3: TGTGCCAGCAGTTCCCGGGACAGCGGAGCTTTCTTT.

The chain has TRBV5-4 and TRBJ2-5, with TRBD2 identical over 10 bases. Trimming took 4 bases from V and 1 from J; bases not matched to a gene: 4. Germline CDR1 SGHNT, CDR2 YYREEE (reference sequence). The CDR3 spans 15 residues. CDR3 bases: TGTGCCAGCAGCCAAGAGCGGGAGGGCCAAGAGACCCAGTACTTC. Protein product: CASSQEREGQETQYF.

The gene calls are TRBV27 and TRBJ2-1; tentatively, D is TRBD2 (6 bases). The CDR3 has 17 residues. V was clipped by 4 bases and J by 3 bases, with 19 bases between them. Germline V lookup: CDR1 MNHEY, CDR2 SMNVEV (reference sequence). The CDR3 DNA reads TGTGCCAGCAGTTCTCCGGGGGAGCGGCTATACTACAATGAGCAGTTCTTC. Its translation is CASSSPGERLYYNEQFF.

The rearrangement uses TRBV7-2 and TRBJ2-5; D may be TRBD2 (5 bases). The length of the CDR3 is 14 residues. Trimming took off 0 bases at V and 5 bases at J, with 10 bases between the two ends. Germline CDR1 is SGHTA and CDR2 is FQGNSA. CDR3 protein: CASSLAGPGETQYF. The DNA for the CDR3 is TGTGCCAGCAGCTTAGCAGGGCCGGGGGAGACCCAGTACTTC.

This chain uses TRBV11-2 with TRBJ2-7; 9 nucleotides match TRBD1. This CDR3 region has 17 residues. CDR1 and CDR2 (germline): SGHAT, FQNNGV. After removal of 5 bases from V and 3 bases from J, the junction contained 14 bases not matched to a gene. CDR3 loop: CASSPYPLMGQGYEQYF. The CDR3 bases are TGTGCCAGCAGCCCTTACCCCCTAATGGGACAGGGCTACGAGCAGTACTTC.

The rearrangement uses TRBV6-1 and TRBJ1-1; D possibly corresponds to TRBD1 (5 bases). The CDR3 spans 12 residues. The V gene's germline CDR1 is MNHNS and CDR2 SASEGT. V dropped 8 bases and J dropped 4 bases, with 11 bases sitting between them. The CDR3 region is CASGTGGTEAFF. Here the CDR3 DNA reads TGTGCCAGCGGGACCGGGGGCACTGAAGCTTTCTTT.

The genes are TRBV7-2 and TRBJ2-5; D remains unclear. With 1 base removed from V and 12 bases from J, the gap between germline ends came to 15 bases. Germline loops: CDR1 SGHTA, CDR2 FQGNSA. The CDR3 contains 13 residues. CDR3 loop: CASSLDNDNSKYF. In DNA, the CDR3 is TGTGCCAGCAGCTTAGACAACGACAACTCAAAGTACTTC.